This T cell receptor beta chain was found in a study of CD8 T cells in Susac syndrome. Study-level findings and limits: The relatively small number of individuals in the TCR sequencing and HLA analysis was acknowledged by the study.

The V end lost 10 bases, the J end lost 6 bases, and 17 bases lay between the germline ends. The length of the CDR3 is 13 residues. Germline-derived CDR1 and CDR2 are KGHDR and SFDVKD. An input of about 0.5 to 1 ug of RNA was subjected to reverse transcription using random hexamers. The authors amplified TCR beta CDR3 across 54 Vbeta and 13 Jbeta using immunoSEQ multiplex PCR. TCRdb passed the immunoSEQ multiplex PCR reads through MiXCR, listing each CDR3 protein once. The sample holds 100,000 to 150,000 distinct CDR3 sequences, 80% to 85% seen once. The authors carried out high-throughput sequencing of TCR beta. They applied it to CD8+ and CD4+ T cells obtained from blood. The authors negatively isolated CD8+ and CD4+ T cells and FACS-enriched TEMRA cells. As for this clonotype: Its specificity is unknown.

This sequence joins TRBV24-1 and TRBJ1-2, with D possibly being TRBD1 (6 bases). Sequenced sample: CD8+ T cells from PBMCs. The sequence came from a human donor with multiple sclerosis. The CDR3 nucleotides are TGTGCCACGGCAGGCGGGGGCGCGGATGGCTACACCTTC. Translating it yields CATAGGGADGYTF.